These T cell receptor beta chains were read from a single sample in a study of blood T cell repertoires in COVID-19. The protocol was immunoSEQ multiplex PCR, while the TCRdb copy is restricted to in-frame clones and leaves out a portion. The sample yields roughly 150,000 clones, roughly 86% seen once. Material: peripheral blood. Receptors originate from a human donor with acute or convalescent COVID-19. The donor label of this sample is uncertain. Each CDR3 is given with its conserved first and last residue. Each record gives: J gene, clone size, D gene, V gene, CDR3 protein, CDR3 DNA. D genes are given only for firm matches. Expanded clones get a size class; other rows say once, few or many, or leave the size out.

J: TRBJ1-6; size: -; D: TRBD1; V: TRBV3-1/TRBV3-2; CDR3: CASSPYGARGRGPLHF; DNA: TGTGCCAGCAGCCCTTACGGGGCAAGGGGGCGCGGGCCCCTCCACTTT
J: TRBJ2-5; size: once; D: -; V: TRBV3-1/TRBV3-2; CDR3: CATQLGGETQYF; DNA: TGTGCGACCCAACTGGGGGGAGAGACCCAGTACTTC
J: TRBJ1-6; size: -; D: TRBD1; V: TRBV19; CDR3: CASSPGTGAGAPLHF; DNA: TGTGCCAGTAGCCCCGGGACAGGGGCCGGGGCACCCCTCCACTTT
J: TRBJ2-3; size: -; D: TRBD2; V: TRBV9; CDR3: CASSAHGGAPDTQYF; DNA: TGTGCCAGCAGCGCACACGGGGGGGCCCCAGATACGCAGTATTTT
J: TRBJ1-1; size: -; D: -; V: TRBV12-5; CDR3: CASGLNRLNTEAFF; DNA: TGTGCTAGTGGTTTGAACAGACTGAACACTGAAGCTTTCTTT
J: TRBJ1-3; size: -; D: -; V: TRBV5-5; CDR3: CASSPNELPGNTIYF; DNA: TGTGCCAGCAGCCCCAACGAGCTACCTGGAAACACCATATATTTT
J: TRBJ1-3; size: -; D: -; V: TRBV12-3/TRBV12-4; CDR3: CASRRGNTIYF; DNA: TGTGCCAGCAGGAGGGGGAACACCATATATTTT
J: TRBJ1-1; size: -; D: -; V: TRBV21-1; CDR3: CASSKQGANTEAFF; DNA: TGTGCCAGCAGCAAACAGGGGGCCAACACTGAAGCTTTCTTT
J: TRBJ1-3; size: once; D: -; V: TRBV5-1; CDR3: CASSLGGASGNTIYF; DNA: TGCGCCAGCAGCTTGGGCGGCGCCTCTGGAAACACCATATATTTT
J: TRBJ2-2; size: -; D: -; V: TRBV19; CDR3: CASSEDRYTGELFF; DNA: TGTGCCAGTAGTGAGGACAGATACACCGGGGAGCTGTTTTTT
J: TRBJ1-6; size: few; D: -; V: TRBV18; CDR3: CASSLEAFPNSPLHF; DNA: TGTGCCAGCTCGCTTGAGGCCTTCCCCAATTCACCCCTCCACTTT